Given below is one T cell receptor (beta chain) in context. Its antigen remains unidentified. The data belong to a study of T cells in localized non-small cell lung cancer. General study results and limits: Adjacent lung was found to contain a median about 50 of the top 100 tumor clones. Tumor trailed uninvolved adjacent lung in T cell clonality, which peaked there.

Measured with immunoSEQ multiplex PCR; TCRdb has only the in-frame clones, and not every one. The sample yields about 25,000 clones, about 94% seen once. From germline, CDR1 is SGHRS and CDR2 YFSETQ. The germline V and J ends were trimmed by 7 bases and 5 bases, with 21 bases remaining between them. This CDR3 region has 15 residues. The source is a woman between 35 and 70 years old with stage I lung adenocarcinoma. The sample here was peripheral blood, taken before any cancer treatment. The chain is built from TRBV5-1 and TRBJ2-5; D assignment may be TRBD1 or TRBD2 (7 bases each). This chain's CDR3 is CASAPETGRVETQYF. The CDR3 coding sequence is TGCGCCAGCGCCCCTGAGACAGGGAGGGTGGAGACCCAGTACTTC.